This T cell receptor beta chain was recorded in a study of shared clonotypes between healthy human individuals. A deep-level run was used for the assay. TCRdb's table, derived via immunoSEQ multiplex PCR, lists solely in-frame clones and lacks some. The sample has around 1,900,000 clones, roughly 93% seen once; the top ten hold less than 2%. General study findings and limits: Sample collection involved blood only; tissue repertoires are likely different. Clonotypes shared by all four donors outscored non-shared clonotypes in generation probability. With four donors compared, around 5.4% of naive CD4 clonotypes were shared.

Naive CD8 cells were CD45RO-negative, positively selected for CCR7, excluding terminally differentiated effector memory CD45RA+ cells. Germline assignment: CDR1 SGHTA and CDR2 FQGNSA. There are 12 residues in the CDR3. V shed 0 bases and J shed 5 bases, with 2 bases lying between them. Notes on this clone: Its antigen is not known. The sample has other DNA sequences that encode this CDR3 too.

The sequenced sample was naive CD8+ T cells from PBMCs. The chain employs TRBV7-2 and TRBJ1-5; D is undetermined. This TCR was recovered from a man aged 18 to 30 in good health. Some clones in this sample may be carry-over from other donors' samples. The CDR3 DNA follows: TGTGCCAGCAGCTTAGCTGATCAGCCCCAGCATTTT. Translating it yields CASSLADQPQHF.